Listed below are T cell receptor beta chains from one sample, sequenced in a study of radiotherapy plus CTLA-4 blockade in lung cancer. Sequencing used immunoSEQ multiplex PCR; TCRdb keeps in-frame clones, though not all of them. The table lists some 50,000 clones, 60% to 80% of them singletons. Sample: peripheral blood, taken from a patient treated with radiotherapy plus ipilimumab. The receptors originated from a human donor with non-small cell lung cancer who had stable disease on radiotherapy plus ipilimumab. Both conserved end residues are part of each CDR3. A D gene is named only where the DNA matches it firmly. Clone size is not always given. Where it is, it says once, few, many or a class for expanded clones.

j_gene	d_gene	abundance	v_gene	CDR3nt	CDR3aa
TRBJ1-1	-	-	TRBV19	TGTGCCAGTAGTATCCGAGTGGAGGACACTGAAGCTTTCTTT	CASSIRVEDTEAFF
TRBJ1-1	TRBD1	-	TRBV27	TGTGCCAGCAGTTTAACCGCAGGGGGGAACACTGAAGCTTTCTTT	CASSLTAGGNTEAFF
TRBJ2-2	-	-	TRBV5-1	TGCGCCAGCAGCTTGGGGATGAACACCGGGGAGCTGTTTTTT	CASSLGMNTGELFF
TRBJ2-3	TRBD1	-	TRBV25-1	TGTGCCAGCAGTTCCGACAGGGGGAGGACAGATACGCAGTATTTT	CASSSDRGRTDTQYF
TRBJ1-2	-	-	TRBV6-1	TGTGCCAGCAGTGACTTCCGGGCCACAGCTAACTATGGCTACACCTTC	CASSDFRATANYGYTF
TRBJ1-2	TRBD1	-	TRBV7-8	TGTGCCAGCAGCTTAGCTACAGGGGGCCAAAACTATGGCTACACCTTC	CASSLATGGQNYGYTF
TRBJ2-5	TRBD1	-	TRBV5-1	TGCGCCAGCAGCTTGGAAGGACAGGGGCAAGAGACCCAGTACTTC	CASSLEGQGQETQYF
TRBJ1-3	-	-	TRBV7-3	TGTGCCAGCAGCCCCTTACCGGGAAACACCATATATTTT	CASSPLPGNTIYF
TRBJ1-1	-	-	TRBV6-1	TGTGCCAGCAGTGAGCATAGGGGAAAGGCTTTCTTT	CASSEHRGKAFF
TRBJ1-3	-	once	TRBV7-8	TGTGCCAGCAGCTTAGGTCCCCGAACCTCTGGAAACACCATATATTTT	CASSLGPRTSGNTIYF
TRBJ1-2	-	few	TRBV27	TGTGCCAGCAGTTTTGGACTCAGGGGCTCCACTGGCTACACCTTC	CASSFGLRGSTGYTF
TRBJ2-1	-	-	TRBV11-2	TGTGCCAGCAGCTTAGATCCCCGGACCTACAATGAGCAGTTCTTC	CASSLDPRTYNEQFF
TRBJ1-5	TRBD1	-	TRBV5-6	TGTGCCAGCAGCTTGTTGGGACAGGGGTATAGCAATCAGCCCCAGCATTTT	CASSLLGQGYSNQPQHF
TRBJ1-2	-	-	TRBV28	TGTGCCAGCAGTTTAAATCGCGGATTATATGGCTACACCTTC	CASSLNRGLYGYTF
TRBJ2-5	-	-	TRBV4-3	TGCGCCAGCAGCCAAGGACAGCAACAAGAGACCCAGTACTTC	CASSQGQQQETQYF
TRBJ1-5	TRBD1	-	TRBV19	TGTGCCAGTAGAACAGGGGCCGCTAGCAATCAGCCCCAGCATTTT	CASRTGAASNQPQHF
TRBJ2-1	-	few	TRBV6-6	TGTGCCAGCAGTTACAAGGAGGCCCAGTTCTTC	CASSYKEAQFF
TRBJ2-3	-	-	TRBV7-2	TGTGCCAGCAGCTTAGAAGGTGGGACAGATACGCAGTATTTT	CASSLEGGTDTQYF
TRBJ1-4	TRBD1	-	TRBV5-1	TGCGCCAGCAGCCTGGGACAGATTAGTGAAAAACTGTTTTTT	CASSLGQISEKLFF
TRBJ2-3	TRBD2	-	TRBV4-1	TGCGCCAGCAGCCAAGTTTTGACTAGCGGGACAGATACGCAGTATTTT	CASSQVLTSGTDTQYF
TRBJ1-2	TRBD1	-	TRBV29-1	TGCAGCGTTGAACTTGGGGCAGGGGGCTGGTATGGCTACACCTTC	CSVELGAGGWYGYTF
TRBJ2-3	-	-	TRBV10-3	TGTGCCATCAGTGACCTTGGACAGCGCACAGATACGCAGTATTTT	CAISDLGQRTDTQYF
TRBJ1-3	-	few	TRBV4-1	TGCGCCAGCAGCCAAGACGTGGGGAGAGCTTATGGAAACACCATATATTTT	CASSQDVGRAYGNTIYF
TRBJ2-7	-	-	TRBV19	TGTGCCAGTAGTCCCCTGACAGGCCTTAACTACGAGCAGTACTTC	CASSPLTGLNYEQYF
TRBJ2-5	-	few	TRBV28	TGTGCCACCGGGGTAGGTGAGACCCAGTACTTC	CATGVGETQYF
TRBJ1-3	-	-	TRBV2	TGTGCCAGCAGCCTAAAGGTGATTCTGGATCACACCATATATTTT	CASSLKVILDHTIYF
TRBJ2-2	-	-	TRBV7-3	TGTGCCAGCAGCTCTTACACCGGGGAGCTGTTTTTT	CASSSYTGELFF
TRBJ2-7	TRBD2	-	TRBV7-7	TGTGCCAGCAGCCCTGTCGGGACTAGCGACGAGCAGTACTTC	CASSPVGTSDEQYF
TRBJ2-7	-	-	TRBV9	TGTGCCAGCAGCGTAGCTACCAGCCCTATCCCCCACGAGCAGTACTTC	CASSVATSPIPHEQYF
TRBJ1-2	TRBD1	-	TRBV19	TGTGCCAGCGGCAGGGGGCCGGGCTACACCTTC	CASGRGPGYTF
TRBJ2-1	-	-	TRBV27	TGTGCCAGCAGTTTTCAGGGGTGGAATGAGCAGTTCTTC	CASSFQGWNEQFF
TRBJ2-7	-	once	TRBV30	TGTGCCTGGGGGTCGTTAACCTACGAGCAGTACTTC	CAWGSLTYEQYF
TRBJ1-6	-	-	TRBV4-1	TGCGCCAGCAGCCAACCCCTAGGACAGCATAATTCACCCCTCCACTTT	CASSQPLGQHNSPLHF
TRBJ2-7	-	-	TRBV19	TGTGCCAGTAGTTCGGCGGGGGCAAGAAACGAGCAGTACTTC	CASSSAGARNEQYF
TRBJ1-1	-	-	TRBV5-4	TGTGCCAGCAGCTTGTCCAGACGTGCTGAAGCTTTCTTT	CASSLSRRAEAFF
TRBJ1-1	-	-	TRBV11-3	TGTGCCAGCAGGACTCAGGGCCTGAACACTGAAGCTTTCTTT	CASRTQGLNTEAFF
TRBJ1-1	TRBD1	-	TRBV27	TGTGCCAGCAGCCCGACAGGGGGGCCCCCTGAAGCTTTCTTT	CASSPTGGPPEAFF
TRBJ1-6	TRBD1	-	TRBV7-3	TGTGCCAGCAGCAGAGGACAGGTCGATTCACCCCTCCACTTT	CASSRGQVDSPLHF
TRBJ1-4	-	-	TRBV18	TGTGCCAGCTCACCACCGGGACCCTATAATGAAAAACTGTTTTTT	CASSPPGPYNEKLFF
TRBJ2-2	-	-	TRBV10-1	TGCGCCAGCAGTGGACAGTCAAACACCGGGGAGCTGTTTTTT	CASSGQSNTGELFF